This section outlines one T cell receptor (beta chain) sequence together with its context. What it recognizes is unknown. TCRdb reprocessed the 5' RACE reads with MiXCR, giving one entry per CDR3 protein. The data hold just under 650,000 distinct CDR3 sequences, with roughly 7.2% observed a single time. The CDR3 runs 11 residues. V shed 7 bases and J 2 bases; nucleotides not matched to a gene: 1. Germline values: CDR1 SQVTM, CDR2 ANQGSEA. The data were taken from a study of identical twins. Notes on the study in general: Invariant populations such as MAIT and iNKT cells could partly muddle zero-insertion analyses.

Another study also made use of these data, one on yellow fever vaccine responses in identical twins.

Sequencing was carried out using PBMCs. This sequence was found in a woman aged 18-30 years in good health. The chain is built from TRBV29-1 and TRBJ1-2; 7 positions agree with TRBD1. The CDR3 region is CSGQGNYGYTF. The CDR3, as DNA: TGCAGCGGACAGGGAAACTATGGCTACACCTTC.